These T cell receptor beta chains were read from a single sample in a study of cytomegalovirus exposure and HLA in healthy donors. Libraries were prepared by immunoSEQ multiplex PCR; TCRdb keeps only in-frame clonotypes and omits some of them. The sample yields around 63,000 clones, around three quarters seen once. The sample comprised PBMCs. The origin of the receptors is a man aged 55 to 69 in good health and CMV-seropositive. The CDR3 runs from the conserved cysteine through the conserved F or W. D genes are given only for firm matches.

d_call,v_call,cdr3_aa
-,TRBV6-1,CASTKGVYFEQYF
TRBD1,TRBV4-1,CASSNPGQVWEQYF
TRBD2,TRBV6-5,CAGSYEGGRGETQYF
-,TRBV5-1,CASSSGDPAGSPLHF
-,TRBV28,CASSPTTYEQYF
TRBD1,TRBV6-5,CASRSGTGRHEQYF
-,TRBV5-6,CASSGFTGTTSYEQYF
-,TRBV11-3,CASSKDGNATF
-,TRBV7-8,CASSPRTPSYEQYF
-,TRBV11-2,CASSLDNPGAKNIQYF
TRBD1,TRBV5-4,CASSSGTENEKLFF
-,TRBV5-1,CASSLSLGTAGTTTYNEQFF